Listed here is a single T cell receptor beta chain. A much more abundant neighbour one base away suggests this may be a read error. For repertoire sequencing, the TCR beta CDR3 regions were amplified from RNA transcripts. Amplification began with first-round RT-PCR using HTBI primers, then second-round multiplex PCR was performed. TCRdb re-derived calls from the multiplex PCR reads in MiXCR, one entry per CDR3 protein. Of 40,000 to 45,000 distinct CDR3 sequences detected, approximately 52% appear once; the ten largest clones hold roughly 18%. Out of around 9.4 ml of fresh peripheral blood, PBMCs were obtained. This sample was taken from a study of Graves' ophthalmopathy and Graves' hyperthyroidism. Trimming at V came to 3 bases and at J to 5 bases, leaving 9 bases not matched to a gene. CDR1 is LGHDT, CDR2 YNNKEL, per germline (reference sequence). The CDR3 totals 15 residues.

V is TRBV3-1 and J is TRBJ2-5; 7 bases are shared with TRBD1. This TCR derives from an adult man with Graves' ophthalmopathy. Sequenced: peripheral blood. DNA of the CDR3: TGTGCCAGCAGCCAGGGGACAGAGGGCTCGGAGACCCAGTACTTC. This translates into CASSQGTEGSETQYF.